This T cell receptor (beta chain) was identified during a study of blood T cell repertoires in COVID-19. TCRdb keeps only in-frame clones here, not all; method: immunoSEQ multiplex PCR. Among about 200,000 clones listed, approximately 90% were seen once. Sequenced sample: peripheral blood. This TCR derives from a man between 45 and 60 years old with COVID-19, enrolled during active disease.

This CDR3 reads CASSHGGTISRTKNIQYF. CDR3 in DNA: TGTGCCAGCAGCCACGGCGGGACCATCTCTAGAACCAAAAACATTCAGTACTTC. The chain couples TRBV3-1 (or the pseudogene TRBV3-2) to TRBJ2-4, with D possibly being TRBD2 (6 bases). Germline-derived CDR1 and CDR2 are LGHDT and YNNKEL (reference sequence). The V and J ends lost 3 bases and 2 bases respectively, with 20 bases between them. The CDR3 runs to 18 residues.